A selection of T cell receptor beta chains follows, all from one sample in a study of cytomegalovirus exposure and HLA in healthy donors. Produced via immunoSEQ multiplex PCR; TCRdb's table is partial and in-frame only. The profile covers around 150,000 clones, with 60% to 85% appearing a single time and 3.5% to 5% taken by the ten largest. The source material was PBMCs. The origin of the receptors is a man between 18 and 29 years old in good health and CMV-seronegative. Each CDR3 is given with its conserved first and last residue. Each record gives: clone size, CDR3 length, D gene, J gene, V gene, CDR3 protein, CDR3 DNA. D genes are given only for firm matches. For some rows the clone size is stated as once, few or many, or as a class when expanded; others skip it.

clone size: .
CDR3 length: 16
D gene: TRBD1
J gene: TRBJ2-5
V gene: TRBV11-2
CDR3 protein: CASSLLGTEYQETQYF
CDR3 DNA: TGTGCCAGCAGCTTATTAGGGACAGAGTACCAAGAGACCCAGTACTTC

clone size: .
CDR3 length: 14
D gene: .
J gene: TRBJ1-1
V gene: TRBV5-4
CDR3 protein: CASRPSTGLGEAFF
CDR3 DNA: TGTGCCAGCAGACCCTCGACAGGATTGGGAGAAGCTTTCTTT

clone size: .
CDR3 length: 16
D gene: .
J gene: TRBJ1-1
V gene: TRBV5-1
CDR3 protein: CASSLELGGGNTEAFF
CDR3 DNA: TGCGCCAGCAGCTTGGAATTAGGCGGTGGGAACACTGAAGCTTTCTTT

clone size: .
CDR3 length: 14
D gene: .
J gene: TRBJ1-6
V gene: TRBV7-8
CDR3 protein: CASSFVQGNSPLHF
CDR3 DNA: TGTGCCAGCAGCTTCGTTCAGGGCAATTCACCCCTCCACTTT

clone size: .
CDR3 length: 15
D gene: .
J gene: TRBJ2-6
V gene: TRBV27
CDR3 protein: CASSLAISGANVLTF
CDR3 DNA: TGTGCCAGCAGTTTAGCGATCTCTGGGGCCAACGTCCTGACTTTC

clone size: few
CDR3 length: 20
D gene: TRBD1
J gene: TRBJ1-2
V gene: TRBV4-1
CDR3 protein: CASSDWDREVGRRTNYGYTF
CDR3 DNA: TGCGCCAGCAGCGATTGGGACAGGGAGGTTGGACGGAGGACTAACTATGGCTACACCTTC

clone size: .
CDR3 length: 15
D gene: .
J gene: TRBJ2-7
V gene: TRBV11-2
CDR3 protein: CASSEVALAGYEQYF
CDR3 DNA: TGTGCCAGCAGCGAGGTGGCGTTGGCTGGCTACGAGCAGTACTTC

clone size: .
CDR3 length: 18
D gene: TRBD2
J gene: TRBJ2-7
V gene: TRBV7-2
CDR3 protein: CASSLEVTSGRGTYEQYF
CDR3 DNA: TGTGCCAGCAGCTTAGAGGTGACTAGCGGGAGGGGGACCTACGAGCAGTACTTC

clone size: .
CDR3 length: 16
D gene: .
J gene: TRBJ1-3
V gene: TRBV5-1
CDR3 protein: CASSSGLTGSGNTIYF
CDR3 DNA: TGCGCCAGCAGCTCGGGACTCACGGGCTCTGGAAACACCATATATTTT

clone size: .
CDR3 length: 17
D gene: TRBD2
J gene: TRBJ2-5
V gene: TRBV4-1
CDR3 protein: CASSQDRGLAGKETQYF
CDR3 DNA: TGCGCCAGCAGCCAAGATCGAGGGCTAGCGGGGAAAGAGACCCAGTACTTC

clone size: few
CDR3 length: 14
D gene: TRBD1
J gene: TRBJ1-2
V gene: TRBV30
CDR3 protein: CAWNPTGDGYGYTF
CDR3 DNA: TGTGCCTGGAACCCGACAGGGGATGGGTATGGCTACACCTTC

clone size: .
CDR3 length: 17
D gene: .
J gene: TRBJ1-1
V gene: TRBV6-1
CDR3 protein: CASSEGRGSFMITEAFF
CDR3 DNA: TGTGCCAGCAGTGAAGGCAGGGGCTCGTTCATGATCACTGAAGCTTTCTTT

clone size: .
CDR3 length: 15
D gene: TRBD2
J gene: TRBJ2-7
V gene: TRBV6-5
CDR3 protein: CASSSPAGGPYEQYF
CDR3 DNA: TGTGCCAGCAGCTCCCCAGCGGGAGGGCCCTACGAGCAGTACTTC

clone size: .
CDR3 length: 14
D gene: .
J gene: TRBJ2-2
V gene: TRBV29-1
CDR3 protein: CSVEERPGVGELFF
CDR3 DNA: TGCAGCGTGGAGGAAAGACCGGGGGTGGGGGAGCTGTTTTTT

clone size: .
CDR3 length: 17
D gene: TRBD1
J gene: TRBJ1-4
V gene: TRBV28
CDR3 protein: CASSLPYYRGQIEKLFF
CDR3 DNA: TGTGCCAGCAGTTTACCTTATTACAGGGGGCAAATCGAAAAACTGTTTTTT

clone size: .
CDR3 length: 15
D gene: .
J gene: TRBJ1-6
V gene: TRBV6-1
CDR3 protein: CASGREGAANSPLHF
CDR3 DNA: TGTGCCAGCGGAAGGGAAGGGGCTGCTAATTCACCCCTCCACTTT

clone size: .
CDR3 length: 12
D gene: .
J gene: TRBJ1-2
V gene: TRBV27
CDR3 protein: CASSSGSDGYTF
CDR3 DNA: TGTGCCAGCAGTTCCGGTAGTGATGGCTACACCTTC

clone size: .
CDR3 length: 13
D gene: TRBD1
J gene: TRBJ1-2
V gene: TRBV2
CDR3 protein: CASRAGTGYGYTF
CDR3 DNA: TGTGCCAGCAGGGCCGGGACAGGGTATGGCTACACCTTC

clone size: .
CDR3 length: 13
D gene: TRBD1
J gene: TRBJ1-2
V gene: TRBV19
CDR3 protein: CASSPGGLYGYTF
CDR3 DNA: TGTGCCAGTAGTCCAGGGGGGCTCTATGGCTACACCTTC

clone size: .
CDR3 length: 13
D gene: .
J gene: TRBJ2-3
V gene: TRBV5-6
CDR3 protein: CASSPQGPDTQYF
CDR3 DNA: TGTGCCAGCAGCCCCCAGGGGCCAGATACGCAGTATTTT

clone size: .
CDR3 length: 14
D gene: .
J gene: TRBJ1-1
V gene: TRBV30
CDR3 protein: CAWGRQDFNTEAFF
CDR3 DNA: TGTGCCTGGGGACGACAGGATTTTAACACTGAAGCTTTCTTT

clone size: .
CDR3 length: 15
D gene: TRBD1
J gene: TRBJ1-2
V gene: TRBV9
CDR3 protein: CASSASGTGSYGYTF
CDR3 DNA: TGTGCCAGCAGCGCATCCGGGACAGGGTCCTATGGCTACACCTTC

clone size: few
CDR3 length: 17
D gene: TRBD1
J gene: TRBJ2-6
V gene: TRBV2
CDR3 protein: CASSATGAYSGANVLTF
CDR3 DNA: TGTGCCAGCAGCGCTACAGGGGCCTACTCTGGGGCCAACGTCCTGACTTTC

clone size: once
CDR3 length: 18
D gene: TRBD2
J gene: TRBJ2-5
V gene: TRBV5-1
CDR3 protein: CASSLASRSRGDQETQYF
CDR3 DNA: TGCGCCAGCAGCTTGGCCAGCCGCTCGCGGGGGGACCAAGAGACCCAGTACTTC

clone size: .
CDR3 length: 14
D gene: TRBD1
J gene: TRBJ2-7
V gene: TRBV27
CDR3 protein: CASSLMQGAREQYF
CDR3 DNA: TGTGCCAGCAGTTTAATGCAGGGGGCTCGGGAGCAGTACTTC